This T cell receptor beta chain was obtained from a study of blood T cell repertoires in COVID-19 (dated by TCRdb to the early 2020s). Context from the whole study: Samples covering the acute and convalescent phases of COVID-19 were provided by collaborators in the United States, Italy and Spain. The prospective study material was composed of cDNA or gDNA derived from T cells, B-cell-depleted T cells, or PBMCs. Subjects who had been exposed to COVID-19, were actively infected with it, or had recovered from it provided the deeply sampled blood TCRbeta repertoires that made up the dataset. A freely available public database, intended as a resource for researchers studying the immune response to SARS-CoV-2, is where the repertoires were released. The samples were drawn from the first 160 participants of the ongoing ImmuneRACE study and from about 1,200 subjects provided by 6 global collaborators. Nearly every sample came with metadata listing a de-identified subject ID, COVID-19 status, age in years and sex. Where HLA class I and class II types were available, the types were taken from metadata supplied by the sample provider, not from assay-based typing. What the study reported, not specific to this receptor: Clinical and demographic metadata were provided uncurated, with the amount varying by source and participant.

TCRbeta CDR3 regions were amplified from genomic DNA by means of the immunoSEQ Assay, a bias-controlled multiplex PCR. Turning to the authors' computational methods: The number of nucleated cells in each sample was estimated by amplification of reference gene primers within the assay. To quantify the absolute abundance of each unique TCRbeta CDR3 rearrangement, sequence reads were collapsed and filtered. Productive Simpson clonality was computed per sample as the square root of Simpson's diversity index over productive rearrangements. TCRdb's version of the immuneACCESS table is confined to in-frame rearrangements and falls short of the full clone set. An unresolved V gene accounts for under half of the shortfall where checked; the remainder is of unknown origin. V, J and clone size are those of that table, while D and trimming were read from the DNA. For this sample there are tens of thousands of clones; roughly 80% appear just once. The top ten constitute less than 6% of the sample.

At one collaborating source in Seattle, patients were enrolled during active infection and were followed longitudinally through the course of disease. Whole blood was collected in K2EDTA tubes by collaborating institutions according to the institutions' own protocols. Collaborator samples were shipped for TCRbeta analysis as frozen whole blood, isolated PBMCs, or DNA extracted from either sample type. As for this clone: What this receptor recognizes is not known. No base quality values were provided; no much bigger clone lies one nucleotide off.

Sequencing input: peripheral blood. The origin of this receptor is a man older than 75 with COVID-19, enrolled during active disease.

The bases read TGTGCCAGCAGCGTAGGTGGACAGGGTAGTATTGAGACCCAGTACTTC. Translated, it gives CASSVGGQGSIETQYF. This receptor chain uses TRBV9 and TRBJ2-5; TRBD1 matches 8 bases in the middle. CDR1 and CDR2 (SGDLS, YYNGEE) derive from the germline V gene. Including cysteine and phenylalanine, the CDR3 has 16 amino acids. Of all the DNA, just the CDR3 is kept, 48 bases in frame from base 1. Germline trimming: 0 bases from V, 5 bases from J; junction bases outside gene matches: 9.